The 3 T cell receptor beta chains below were found in one sample sequenced in a study of early T cells in non-severe SARS-CoV-2 infection. TCRdb redid the calling of the 5' RACE reads with MiXCR, one entry per CDR3 protein. The repertoire holds 80,000 to 95,000 distinct CDR3 sequences, with 14% as singletons. Sequenced sample: whole blood. The receptor source for this set is an adult who was a healthcare worker with PCR-confirmed SARS-CoV-2 infection or an uninfected control (not recorded which).

This chain links TRBV5-1 with TRBJ1-6; D is unresolved. There are 13 residues in the CDR3. Trimming shortened V by 0 bases and J by 9 bases, and 7 bases separated the two germline ends. Germline loops: CDR1 SGHRS, CDR2 YFSETQ. The CDR3 protein is CASSLDQGSPLHF. The CDR3 DNA reads TGCGCCAGCAGCTTGGACCAAGGTTCACCCCTCCACTTT.

This chain joins TRBV7-9 and TRBJ1-2, with D tentatively TRBD1 (6 bases). V was pared by 7 bases and J by 10 bases, with 19 bases between. CDR3 length equals 13 residues. Germline values: CDR1 SEHNR, CDR2 FQNEAQ (reference sequence). In DNA, the CDR3 is TGTGCCAGCACCTCTTTGAGCGCAGGGGACTACACCTTC. Protein product: CASTSLSAGDYTF.

This clonotype was observed a few times. The chain couples TRBV28 to TRBJ2-7, with D tentatively TRBD1 (6 bases). CDR3 length: 12 residues. Germline CDR1 reads MDHEN; CDR2 reads SYDVKM. V lost 5 bases and J lost 3, with 8 bases in between. CDR3 DNA: TGTGCCAGCAGTAAAGGGGGCTACGAGCAGTACTTC. Encoded protein: CASSKGGYEQYF.